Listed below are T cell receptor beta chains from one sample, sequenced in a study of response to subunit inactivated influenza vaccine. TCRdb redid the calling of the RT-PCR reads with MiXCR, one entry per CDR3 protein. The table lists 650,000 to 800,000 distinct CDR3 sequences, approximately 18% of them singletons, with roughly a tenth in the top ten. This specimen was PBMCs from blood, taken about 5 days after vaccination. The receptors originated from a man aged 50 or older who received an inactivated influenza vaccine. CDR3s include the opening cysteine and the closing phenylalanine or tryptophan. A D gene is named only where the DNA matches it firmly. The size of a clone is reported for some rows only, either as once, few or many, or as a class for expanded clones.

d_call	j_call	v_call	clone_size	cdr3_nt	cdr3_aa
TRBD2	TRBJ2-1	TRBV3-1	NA	TGTGCCAGCAGTCTACTAGCGGGAGGGTCCCATGAGCAGTTCTTC	CASSLLAGGSHEQFF
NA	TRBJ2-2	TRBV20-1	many	TGCAGTGCTAGTTCCGGGAGTCACACCGGGGAGCTGTTTTTT	CSASSGSHTGELFF
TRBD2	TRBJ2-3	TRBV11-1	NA	TGTGCCAGCAGCTTAGTCGTGGTGCTAGCGGGGGTCACAGATACGCAGTATTTT	CASSLVVVLAGVTDTQYF
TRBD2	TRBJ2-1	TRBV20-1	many	TGCAGTGCTAGTTACCCTAGCGGGCAGTTCTTC	CSASYPSGQFF
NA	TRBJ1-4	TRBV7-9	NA	TGTGCCAGCACCAACTCCGGTTCTAATGAAAAACTGTTTTTT	CASTNSGSNEKLFF
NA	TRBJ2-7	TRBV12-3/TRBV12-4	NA	TGTGCCAGCAGAACAACATCGCGGGGAGGTAGCTCCTACGAGCAGTACTTC	CASRTTSRGGSSYEQYF
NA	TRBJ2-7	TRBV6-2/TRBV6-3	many	TGTGCCAGCAGTTACAGGGGGGAATCCTACGAGCAGTACTTC	CASSYRGESYEQYF
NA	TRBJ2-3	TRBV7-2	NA	TGTGCCAGCAGCCCATACAAGGGGCGCAAGGCAGATACGCAGTATTTT	CASSPYKGRKADTQYF
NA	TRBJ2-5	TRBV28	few	TGTGCCAGCAGTTTGGGGGCCCGGAGGGGACAAGAGACCCAGTACTTC	CASSLGARRGQETQYF
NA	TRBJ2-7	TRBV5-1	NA	TGCGCCAGCAGCTTGGGAGGGCAGACCTCCTACGAGCAGTACTTC	CASSLGGQTSYEQYF
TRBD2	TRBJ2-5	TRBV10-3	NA	TGTGCCATCAGGAGGGCGGGGGAGGAGACCCAGTACTTC	CAIRRAGEETQYF
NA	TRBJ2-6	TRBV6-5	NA	TGTGCCAGCAGTTCCCCGACAGCTTCTGGGGCCAACGTCCTGACTTTC	CASSSPTASGANVLTF
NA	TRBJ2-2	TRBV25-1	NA	TGTGCCAGCATGACCACCCTGGGCGGGGAGCTGTTTTTT	CASMTTLGGELFF
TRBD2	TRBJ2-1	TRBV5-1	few	TGCGCCAGCAGCGGGACGACTAGCGGGACCTACAATGAGCAGTTCTTC	CASSGTTSGTYNEQFF
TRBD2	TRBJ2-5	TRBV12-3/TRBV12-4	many	TGTGCCAGCACCGATGGACTAGCGGGGGATAAAGAGACCCAGTACTTC	CASTDGLAGDKETQYF
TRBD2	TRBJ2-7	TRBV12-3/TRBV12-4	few	TGTGCCAGCAGGACTAGCGGGAGCCAAAACGAGCAGTACTTC	CASRTSGSQNEQYF
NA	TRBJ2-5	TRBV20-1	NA	TGCAGTGCCCCGCGTAGCGTTGGAGAGACCCAGTACTTC	CSAPRSVGETQYF
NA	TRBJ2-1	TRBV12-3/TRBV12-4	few	TGTGCCAGCAGGTCCGACGGGAATGAGCAGTTCTTC	CASRSDGNEQFF
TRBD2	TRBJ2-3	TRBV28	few	TGTGCCAGCAGTTTAGGGACTAGCGGGAGGGACACAGATACGCAGTATTTT	CASSLGTSGRDTDTQYF
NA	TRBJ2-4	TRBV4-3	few	TGCGCCAGCAGCCAAGGGTTGGGGGGATTAGCCAAAAACATTCAGTACTTC	CASSQGLGGLAKNIQYF
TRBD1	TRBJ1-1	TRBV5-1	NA	TGCGCCAGCAGCTCCGAACAGGGGACGCCGGCTTTCTTT	CASSSEQGTPAFF
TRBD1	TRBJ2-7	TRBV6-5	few	TGTGCCAGCAGTTACTCGGGACAGATTTACGAGCAGTACTTC	CASSYSGQIYEQYF
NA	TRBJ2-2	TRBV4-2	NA	TGTGCCAGCAGCCAAGAGGTCTACACGGACACCGGGGAGCTGTTTTTT	CASSQEVYTDTGELFF
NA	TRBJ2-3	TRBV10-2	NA	TGCGCCAGTAAGGGGTCAGATACGCAGTATTTT	CASKGSDTQYF
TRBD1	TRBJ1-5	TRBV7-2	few	TGTGCCAGCAGCTTCCAACAGGGGTTTGAGCAGCCCCAGCATTTT	CASSFQQGFEQPQHF
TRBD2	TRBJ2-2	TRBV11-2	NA	TGTGCCAGCAGCTTAGGTGCTAGCGGGAGTCTATACACCGGGGAGCTGTTTTTT	CASSLGASGSLYTGELFF
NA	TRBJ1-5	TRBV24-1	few	TGTGCCACCAGATCAGGGGTTCACGAGCCCCAGCATTTT	CATRSGVHEPQHF
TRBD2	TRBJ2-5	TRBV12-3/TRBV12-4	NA	TGTGCCAGCAGCCTAGCGGGGGGGCCAGGAGGGGAGACCCAGTACTTC	CASSLAGGPGGETQYF
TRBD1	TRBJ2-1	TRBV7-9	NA	TGTGCCAGCAGCCCACCCGGGACAGTGGCGGGTGAGCAGTTCTTC	CASSPPGTVAGEQFF
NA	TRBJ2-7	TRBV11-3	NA	TGTGCCAGCAGCTTCCCCCGCGCGATGGGGGTCTACGAGCAGTACTTC	CASSFPRAMGVYEQYF
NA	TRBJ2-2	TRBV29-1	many	TGCAGCGTTGATAGGACAGCCACCGGGGAGCTGTTTTTT	CSVDRTATGELFF
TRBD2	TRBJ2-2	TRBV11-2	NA	TGTGCCAGCAGCCTCGGGGGGGCGGGCACCGGGGAGCTGTTTTTT	CASSLGGAGTGELFF
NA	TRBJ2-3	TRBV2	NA	TGTGCCAGCAAAGGAGCGGCATCTAGCACAGATACGCAGTATTTT	CASKGAASSTDTQYF
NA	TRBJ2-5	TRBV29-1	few	TGCAGCGGCTCCCTCGCGCACTTC	CSGSLAHF
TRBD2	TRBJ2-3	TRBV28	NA	TGTGCCAGCTTAGCGGGAGTTTCGACAGATACGCAGTATTTT	CASLAGVSTDTQYF
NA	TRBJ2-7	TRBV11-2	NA	TGTGCCAGCAGCTTTGTCAGCCACTCCTACGAGCAGTACTTC	CASSFVSHSYEQYF
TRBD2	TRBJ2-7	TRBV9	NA	TGTGCCAGCAGCGAGACTAGCGGTGCCTACGAGCAGTACTTC	CASSETSGAYEQYF
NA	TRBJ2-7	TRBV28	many	TGTGCCAGCAGTCCGGGACTCCAATACGAGCAGTACTTC	CASSPGLQYEQYF
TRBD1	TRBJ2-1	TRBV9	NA	TGTGCCAGCAGCTGGACAGGGCGAAATGAGCAGTTCTTC	CASSWTGRNEQFF
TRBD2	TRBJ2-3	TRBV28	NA	TGTGCCAGCAGCCTACCCCCCTCACTAGCGGGGGGACGAAATACGCAGTATTTT	CASSLPPSLAGGRNTQYF
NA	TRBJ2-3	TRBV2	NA	TGTGCCAGCAGTGGCCATAACAGGGGCACAGATACGCAGTATTTT	CASSGHNRGTDTQYF
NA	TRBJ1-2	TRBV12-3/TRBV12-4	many	TGTGCCAGCAGTTCGGGCAGTAACTATGGCTACACCTTC	CASSSGSNYGYTF
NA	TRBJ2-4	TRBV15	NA	TGTGCCACCAGCAGAGAGCGGCTAGCCAAAAACATTCAGTACTTC	CATSRERLAKNIQYF
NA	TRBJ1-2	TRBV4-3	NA	TGCGCCAGCAGCCAAGGGGACCTCCGGGCATTGTATGGCTACACCTTC	CASSQGDLRALYGYTF
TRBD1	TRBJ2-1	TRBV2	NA	TGTGCCAGCACCCCGGGACAGCCCTCCTACAATGAGCAGTTCTTC	CASTPGQPSYNEQFF
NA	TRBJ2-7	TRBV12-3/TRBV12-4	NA	TGTGCCAGCAGTTTGAAGGTGGGGAAGTACTTC	CASSLKVGKYF
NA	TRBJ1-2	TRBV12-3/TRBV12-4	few	TGTGCCAGCAGTTTAGCGGGCAGGCCGCTTGGCTACACCTTC	CASSLAGRPLGYTF
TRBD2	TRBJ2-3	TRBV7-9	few	TGTGCCAGCAGTTCGATGACTAGCGGGGGACTCGGAGATACGCAGTATTTT	CASSSMTSGGLGDTQYF
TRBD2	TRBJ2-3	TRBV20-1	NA	TGCAGTGCTAGGGGCAGCGGGCTAGCGGGAGTTTCAGATACGCAGTATTTT	CSARGSGLAGVSDTQYF
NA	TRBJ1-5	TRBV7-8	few	TGTGCCAGCAGCTCTCGATCGGGAGGGGGTTATAGCAATCAGCCCCAGCATTTT	CASSSRSGGGYSNQPQHF
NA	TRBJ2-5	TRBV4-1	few	TGCGCCAGCAGCCAAGATCACGGGGGCGGGGAGACCCAGTACTTC	CASSQDHGGGETQYF
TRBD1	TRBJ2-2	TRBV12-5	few	TGTGCTAGTGGTTTTGGGGGACAGGGGGCAGACACCGGGGAGCTGTTTTTT	CASGFGGQGADTGELFF
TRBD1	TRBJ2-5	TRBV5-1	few	TGCGCCAGCAGCTTGGCCGGGACAGGGTATGAGACCCAGTACTTC	CASSLAGTGYETQYF
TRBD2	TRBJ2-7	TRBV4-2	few	TGTGCCAGCAGCCAAGGGGGATCTGGGGCCAGCGGGAGAGAGTACGAGCAGTACTTC	CASSQGGSGASGREYEQYF
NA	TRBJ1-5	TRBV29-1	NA	TGCAGCGTTCTAACTCCGGCAGGTCAGCCCCAGCATTTT	CSVLTPAGQPQHF
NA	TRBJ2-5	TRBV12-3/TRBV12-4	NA	TGTGCCAGCAGTTTATCAGCGGGCGCGGAGACCCAGTACTTC	CASSLSAGAETQYF
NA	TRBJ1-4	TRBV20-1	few	TGCAGTGCAACGACAAGGAGTAATGAAAAACTGTTTTTT	CSATTRSNEKLFF